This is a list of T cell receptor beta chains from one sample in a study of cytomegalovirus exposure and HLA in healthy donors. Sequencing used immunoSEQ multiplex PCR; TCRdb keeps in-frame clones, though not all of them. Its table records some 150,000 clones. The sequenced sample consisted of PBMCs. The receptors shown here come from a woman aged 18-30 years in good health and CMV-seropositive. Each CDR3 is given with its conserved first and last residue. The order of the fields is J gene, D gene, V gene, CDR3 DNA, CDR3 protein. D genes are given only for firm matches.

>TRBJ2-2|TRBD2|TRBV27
TGTGCCAGCAGGCGGTCCTGGGGAGGGGCTAGCGGGGAATCTCACACCGGGGAGCTGTTTTTT
CASRRSWGGASGESHTGELFF
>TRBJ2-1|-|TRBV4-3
TGCGCCAGCAGCCAAGAAGGGGGGGACAAGTACAATGAGCAGTTCTTC
CASSQEGGDKYNEQFF
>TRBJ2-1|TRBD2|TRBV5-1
TGCGCCAGCTCGACTAGCGGGAGGAATGAGCAGTTCTTC
CASSTSGRNEQFF
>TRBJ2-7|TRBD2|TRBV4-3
TGCGCCAGCAGCCCGTCGACTAGCGGGGACGAGCAGTACTTC
CASSPSTSGDEQYF
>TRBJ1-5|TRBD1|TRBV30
TGTGCCTGGGGCGTTACAGGGGGCAATCAGCCCCAGCATTTT
CAWGVTGGNQPQHF
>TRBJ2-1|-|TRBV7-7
TGTGCCAGCAGCTTAGCGGGAGAGGGAAATGAGCAGTTCTTC
CASSLAGEGNEQFF
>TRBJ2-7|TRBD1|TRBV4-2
TGTGCCAGCAGCCCGACCACAGGTCTCGCAATAGGGGGCAGGGATGACTACGAGCAGTACTTC
CASSPTTGLAIGGRDDYEQYF
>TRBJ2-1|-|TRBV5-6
TGTGCCAGCAGTCATTACAATGAGCAGTTCTTC
CASSHYNEQFF
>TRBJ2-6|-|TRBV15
TGTGCCACCAGTCCAGGCTCCGGGGCCAACGTCCTGACTTTC
CATSPGSGANVLTF
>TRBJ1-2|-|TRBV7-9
TGTGCCAGCAGCCAGCAAACCGGGAGCCCCTATGGCTACACCTTC
CASSQQTGSPYGYTF
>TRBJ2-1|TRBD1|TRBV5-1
TGCGCCAGCAGCTTACAGGGGGAACCCTACAATGAGCAGTTCTTC
CASSLQGEPYNEQFF
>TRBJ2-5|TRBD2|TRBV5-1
TGCGCCAGCAGCTGGGGGGGCCAAGAGACCCAGTACTTC
CASSWGGQETQYF
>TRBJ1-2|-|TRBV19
TGTGCCAGTAGTCCTCAACCTACGTACTATGGCTACACCTTC
CASSPQPTYYGYTF
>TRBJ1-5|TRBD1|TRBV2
TGTGCCAGCAGGGGGACAGAGAATCAGCCCCAGCATTTT
CASRGTENQPQHF
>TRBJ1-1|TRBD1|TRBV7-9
TGTGCCAGCAGCTTAGCGGGACAGGGAAACACTGAAGCTTTCTTT
CASSLAGQGNTEAFF
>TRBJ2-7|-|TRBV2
TGTGCCAGCAGTTCAGGGGAGTACGAGCAGTACTTC
CASSSGEYEQYF
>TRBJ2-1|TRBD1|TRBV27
TGTGCCAGCAGTTTATCACCGGGACAGGGAAATGAGCAGTTCTTC
CASSLSPGQGNEQFF
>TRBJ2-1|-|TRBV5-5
TGTGCCAGCAGCTTGGAGTGGGGGCCTTTATACAATGAGCAGTTCTTC
CASSLEWGPLYNEQFF
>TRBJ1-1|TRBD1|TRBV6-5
TGTGCCGTTACGGACAGGCAGAACACTGAAGCTTTCTTT
CAVTDRQNTEAFF
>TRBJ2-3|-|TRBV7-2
TGTGCCAGCAGCCATTCCCGGGGGAGGATCCCAGATACGCAGTATTTT
CASSHSRGRIPDTQYF
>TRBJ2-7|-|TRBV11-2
TGTGCCAGCAGCCGTGGACAGTCCTACGAGCAGTACTTC
CASSRGQSYEQYF
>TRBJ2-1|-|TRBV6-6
TGTGCCAGCAGTTACTCGACGCCGGCCGGGAATGAGCAGTTCTTC
CASSYSTPAGNEQFF
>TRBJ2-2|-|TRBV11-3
TGTGCCAGCAGCTTTTCGGAGATTGAGCTGTTTTTT
CASSFSEIELFF
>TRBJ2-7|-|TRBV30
TGTGCCTGGGGACTCTGGGAGCAGTACTTC
CAWGLWEQYF
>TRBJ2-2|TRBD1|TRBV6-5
TGTGCCAGCAGCAAGGACAGGGGAAGCGGGGAGCTGTTTTTT
CASSKDRGSGELFF
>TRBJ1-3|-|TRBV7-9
TGTGCCAGCAGCTCGGACAGCTCTGGAAACACCATATATTTT
CASSSDSSGNTIYF
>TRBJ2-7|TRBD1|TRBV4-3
TGCGCCAGCAGCCCCAGGACAGGGAACTACGAGCAGTACTTC
CASSPRTGNYEQYF
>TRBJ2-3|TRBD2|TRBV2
TGTGCCAGCAGACTTAGCGGGGGCACAGATACGCAGTATTTT
CASRLSGGTDTQYF
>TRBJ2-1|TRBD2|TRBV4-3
TGCGCCAGCAGCCAAGGGGGGGGTTCCTACAATGAGCAGTTCTTC
CASSQGGGSYNEQFF
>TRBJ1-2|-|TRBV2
TGTGCCACTCGAGTGGGCCCCTATGGCTACACCTTC
CATRVGPYGYTF
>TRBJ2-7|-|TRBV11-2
TGTGCCAGCAGCTTAGAGTCAGGGGTTTCCTACGAGCAGTACTTC
CASSLESGVSYEQYF
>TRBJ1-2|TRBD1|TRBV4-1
TGCGCCAGCAGCCAAGAACGGGGACAGTCCTATGGCTACACCTTC
CASSQERGQSYGYTF
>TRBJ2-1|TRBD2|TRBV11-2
TGTGCCAGCAGCTTCGTAGCGGGAGGGCCCAATGAGCAGTTCTTC
CASSFVAGGPNEQFF
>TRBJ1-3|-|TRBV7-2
TGTGCCAGCAGCTTCGCGGGGTCTGGAAACACCATATATTTT
CASSFAGSGNTIYF
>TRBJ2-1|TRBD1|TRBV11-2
TGTGCCAGCAGCTGGGACAGGGATGAGCAGTTCTTC
CASSWDRDEQFF
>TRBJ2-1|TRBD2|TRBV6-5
TGTGCCAGCAGTTACTGGGGGGGGACGGCTTACAATGAGCAGTTCTTC
CASSYWGGTAYNEQFF
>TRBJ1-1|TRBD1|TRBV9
TGTGCCAGCAGCGTCGGGACAGGGGCGAACACTGAAGCTTTCTTT
CASSVGTGANTEAFF
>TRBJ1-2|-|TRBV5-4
TGTGCCAGCAGCTTTAGAGATGGCTACACCTTC
CASSFRDGYTF
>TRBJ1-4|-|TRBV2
TGTGCCAGCACGGAGTCCGGGACAAATTCTGAAAAACTGTTTTTT
CASTESGTNSEKLFF